Below, 13 T cell receptor beta chains from the same sample are listed, as sequenced in a study of CD8 T cells in Susac syndrome. RNA was extracted with the RNeasy kit, and a quantity of roughly 0.45 to 1 ug was reverse transcribed using random hexamers. One entry per CDR3 protein results from TCRdb running MiXCR on the immunoSEQ multiplex PCR reads. The sample contains about 190,000 distinct CDR3 sequences, roughly 94% of which appear only once. What was sequenced was CD4+ T cells from PBMCs. The receptors come from a human donor in good health.

The chain couples TRBV9 to TRBJ2-1; 9 positions match TRBD2. The ends lost 6 bases at V and 2 bases at J; junction bases unmatched: 6. The CDR3 spans 15 residues. CDR1 and CDR2 (germline): SGDLS, YYNGEE. CDR3: CASTGGGRAYNEQFF. Written as DNA, the CDR3 is TGTGCCAGCACTGGCGGCGGGAGGGCCTACAATGAGCAGTTCTTC.

DNA of the CDR3: TGTGCCAGCAGCGTCCGGGACCCACCCCAGGAGCAGTACTTC. Translation gives CASSVRDPPQEQYF. The chain uses TRBV7-2 and TRBJ2-7; TRBD1 or TRBD2 may be the D gene (5 bases each). The CDR3 totals 14 residues. The germline CDR1 and CDR2 sequences are SGHTA and FQGNSA. V was pared by 5 bases and J by 7 bases, with 18 bases between.

Written as DNA, the CDR3 is TGTGCCAGCAGCCAACGCTTAGAGGGGAATGAGCAGTTCTTC. Translation: CASSQRLEGNEQFF. The rearrangement uses TRBV3-1 and TRBJ2-1; the D call may be TRBD1 or TRBD2 (5 bases each). Trimming removed 2 bases at V and 7 bases at J, with 12 bases between. The CDR3 extends over 14 amino acids. The germline V gene encodes CDR1 LGHDT and CDR2 YNNKEL (reference sequence).

This clonotype was found once. The chain uses TRBV6-1 and TRBJ2-1, with D perhaps TRBD2 (7 bases). V shed 6 bases and J shed 8 bases, with 17 bases lying between them. The CDR3 has 14 residues. The V gene's germline CDR1 is MNHNS and CDR2 SASEGT. CDR3 bases: TGTGCCAGCAGCAGCGGGACACAGGTCCATGAGCAGTTCTTC. Residues: CASSSGTQVHEQFF.

The V and J genes are TRBV28 and TRBJ1-2, with no clear D. V was trimmed by 5 bases and J by 8 bases, leaving 12 bases between them. The germline CDR1 and CDR2 sequences are MDHEN and SYDVKM. The CDR3 consists of 12 residues. CDR3 protein: CASSIAVGGYTF. CDR3 sequence (DNA): TGTGCCAGCAGTATCGCCGTGGGGGGCTACACCTTC.

The chain has TRBV20-1 and TRBJ2-5; the D is unclear. Per germline, CDR1 DFQATT and CDR2 SNEGSKA (reference sequence). The germline V and J ends were trimmed by 1 base and 1 base, with 7 bases remaining between them. CDR3 size: 13 residues. DNA for the CDR3: TGCAGTGCTAGAGTATACAGCCAAGAGACCCAGTACTTC. This gives the protein CSARVYSQETQYF.

The chain uses TRBV6-2 or TRBV6-3 and TRBJ1-1; the match to TRBD1 covers 9 bases. V dropped 11 bases and J dropped 0; count of bases not matched to a gene: 4. This CDR3 has 13 amino acids. CDR1 is MNHEY and CDR2 is SVGEGT in the germline V gene. CDR3 sequence (DNA): TGTGCCTCCAACAGGGGGCTGAACACTGAAGCTTTCTTT. Encoded protein: CASNRGLNTEAFF.

The rearrangement links TRBV19 to TRBJ2-5; 13 nucleotides align to TRBD2. CDR3 size: 15 residues. J was trimmed by 4 bases and V by 6 bases; bases with no gene match: 5. Germline V CDR1 and CDR2: LNHDA, SQIVND (reference sequence). In DNA, the CDR3 is TGTGCCAGTAGACGCACTAGCGGGGGGGGAGAGACCCAGTACTTC. This encodes CASRRTSGGGETQYF.

V usage is TRBV30 and J usage is TRBJ1-5; D is ambiguous. Germline V gene data show CDR1 as GTSNPN and CDR2 as SVGIG (reference sequence). Trimming cost V 3 bases and J 1 base, with 7 bases left between them. The CDR3 has 13 amino acids. The CDR3, as DNA: TGTGCCTGGAGGGGCAACAGCAATCAGCCCCAGCATTTT. Its translation: CAWRGNSNQPQHF.

V gene TRBV29-1 combines with J gene TRBJ1-4, with a weak D call TRBD1 (6 bases). Trimming cost V 4 bases and J 6 bases, with 9 bases left between them. CDR1 is SQVTM and CDR2 is ANQGSEA in the germline V gene. CDR3 length: 12 amino acids. The CDR3 DNA sequence: TGCAGCGTTGGAGGGGGGGATGAAAAACTGTTTTTT. This gives the protein CSVGGGDEKLFF.

The chain has TRBV5-6 and TRBJ1-1, with D possibly TRBD1 on 6 matching bases. The CDR3 loop spans 16 amino acids. The V gene lost 2 bases and the J gene lost 4 bases, with 18 bases spanning the gap. The V gene's germline CDR1 is SGHDT and CDR2 YYEEEE. CDR3 region: CASSFILPGALTEAFF. CDR3 DNA: TGTGCCAGCAGCTTCATCTTGCCGGGGGCCCTCACTGAAGCTTTCTTT.

This clonotype was recorded only once. V is TRBV29-1 and J is TRBJ2-1; 7 bases align to TRBD2. With V trimmed by 4 bases and J by 5 bases, 8 bases remained unmatched. Germline lookup yields CDR1 SQVTM and CDR2 ANQGSEA. This CDR3 contains 14 residues. CDR3 coding DNA: TGCAGCGTTGCTTGGCTAGCGGCTGACAATGAGCAGTTCTTC. The encoded protein is CSVAWLAADNEQFF.

The chain recombines TRBV19 with TRBJ2-5, with D perhaps given as TRBD1 or TRBD2 (7 bases each). Trimming took off 6 bases at V and 3 bases at J, with 17 bases between the two ends. From germline, CDR1 is LNHDA and CDR2 SQIVND (reference sequence). The CDR3 is made up of 15 amino acids. As DNA, the CDR3 is TGTGCCAGTAGATCCCCAGGGGGGGAAAAAGAGACCCAGTACTTC. As protein: CASRSPGGEKETQYF.